The 10 T cell receptor beta chains in this list originate from one sample, sequenced in a study of shared clonotypes between healthy human individuals (dated by TCRdb to 2018 to 2021). The library was built by means of the immunoSEQ multiplex PCR assay. The source is immuneACCESS, and TCRdb retained only in-frame sequences with V and J called. Part of the clones is not carried over; for the studies checked, unresolved V genes explain less than half of this, and the remainder is unexplained. The sample profile shows more than 2 million clones; around 95% of them were found once. The top ten clonotypes cover roughly 0.13% of the sample. The sequenced material came from naive CD4+ T cells sorted from blood. According to the study, the label for this sample's cell subset or site signals: CD45RA+ positively selected. The receptors come from a man between 18 and 35 years old in good health.

This sequence joins TRBV30 and TRBJ1-5; TRBD1 matches 7 bases. There are 13 residues in the CDR3. V lost 3 bases and J lost 5; bases outside the gene matches: 4. Looked up from germline, CDR1 is GTSNPN and CDR2 is SVGIG (reference sequence). For the CDR3, the DNA is TGTGCCTGGAGCGATACAGGGGATCAGCCCCAGCATTTT. Protein: CAWSDTGDQPQHF.

V usage is TRBV11-2 and J usage is TRBJ2-7, with a possible D match to TRBD1 (5 bases). The CDR3 runs 15 residues. The V end was cut by 5 bases, the J end by 5 bases, with 19 bases between. Germline CDR1 and CDR2: SGHAT and FQNNGV. The CDR3 DNA sequence: TGTGCCAGCAGCCCCCGTCAGGGATTGTTCGACGAGCAGTACTTC. It specifies CASSPRQGLFDEQYF.

As regards this clone: The junction and the germline gene differ at one end; a read error may be behind it. The chain is built from TRBV10-3 and TRBJ2-7; D may be TRBD1 or TRBD2 (7 bases each). This CDR3 has 13 residues. Germline V gene lookup returns CDR1 ENHRY and CDR2 SYGVKD. The CDR3 DNA follows: TGTGTCACCTCAGGGGGGGACAACCGGTTATCTGACTTC. Its translation: CVTSGGDNRLSDF.

A word on this clone: Other DNA sequences in this specimen translate into the identical CDR3. The chain links TRBV28 to TRBJ1-2; possibly TRBD1 for D (6 bases). This CDR3 contains 14 residues. Trimming took 6 bases from V and 0 from J, leaving 11 bases between them. CDR1 and CDR2 from the germline V gene are MDHEN and SYDVKM. CDR3: CASSPGHPNYGYTF. CDR3 nucleotides: TGTGCCAGCAGCCCGGGACACCCTAACTATGGCTACACCTTC.

V gene TRBV5-1 combines with J gene TRBJ2-5, with 9 bases matching TRBD2. This CDR3 is 14 amino acids long. Germline loops: CDR1 SGHRS, CDR2 YFSETQ. With V trimmed by 4 bases and J by 1 base, 2 bases remained unmatched. CDR3 DNA sequence: TGCGCCAGCAGCATGGGACTAGCCCAAGAGACCCAGTACTTC. Its protein product is CASSMGLAQETQYF.

The CDR3 loop reads CAISDWSGELFF. Here the CDR3 DNA reads TGTGCCATCAGTGATTGGAGCGGGGAGCTGTTTTTT. This rearrangement joins TRBV10-3 to TRBJ2-2; D unresolved. The germline gives CDR1 ENHRY, CDR2 SYGVKD. V lost 3 bases, J lost 7 bases, and 6 bases lay in between. The CDR3 is made up of 12 amino acids.

The J gene is TRBJ1-3, the V gene TRBV30; maybe TRBD1 (6 bases). CDR1 and CDR2 (germline): GTSNPN, SVGIG (reference sequence). Trimming removed 0 bases from V and 3 bases from J, with 15 bases in between. There are 16 residues in the CDR3. As DNA, the CDR3 is TGTGCCTGGAGTGTAAGCCGGGGGGCGCGTGGAAACACCATATATTTT. This sequence encodes CAWSVSRGARGNTIYF.

Only one count was recorded for this clone. The sample contains more than one DNA sequence encoding this CDR3. The chain carries TRBV7-2 and TRBJ2-5, with D possibly TRBD1 on 5 matching bases. The ends were cut back, 1 base at V and 2 bases at J, with 8 bases in the middle. Germline CDR1 SGHTA, CDR2 FQGNSA. The CDR3 length is 14 residues. CDR3 nucleotides: TGTGCCAGCAGCTTAGGGGGCCGGCAAGAGACCCAGTACTTC. Translating it yields CASSLGGRQETQYF.

The chain links TRBV6-5 to TRBJ2-4, with a tentative D call TRBD1 (6 bases). The germline gives CDR1 MNHEY, CDR2 SVGAGI. CDR3 length: 13 amino acids. The ends were cut back, 6 bases at V and 4 bases at J, with 10 bases in the middle. The CDR3 nucleotides are TGTGCCAGCAGACAAGGGGGTAAAAACATTCAGTACTTC. Its translation is CASRQGGKNIQYF.

The chain is built from TRBV27 and TRBJ2-3, with TRBD1 matching over 10 bases. The CDR3 runs to 17 residues. V gave up 1 base and J gave up 2 bases; unmatched junction bases: 6. CDR1 is MNHEY, CDR2 SMNVEV, per germline (reference sequence). The CDR3 spells CASSLLGTGANTDTQYF. CDR3 DNA sequence: TGTGCCAGCAGTTTATTGGGGACAGGGGCAAACACAGATACGCAGTATTTT.